The 21 T cell receptor beta chains below were found in one sample sequenced in a study of T cell repertoires in cytomegalovirus infection. TCRdb used MiXCR to reprocess the reads, holding one entry per CDR3 protein. The sample shows roughly 920,000 distinct CDR3 sequences, around 32% of them seen only once. The antigens these receptors bind are not known. The material was cultured CD8+ T cells from PBMCs, obtained from culture after CMV antigen stimulation. The receptors derive from a human donor in good health (CMV status not recorded). Some clones in this sample may be carry-over from other donors' samples.

J is TRBJ1-2 and V is TRBV12-3 or TRBV12-4; D remains ambiguous. Trimming shortened V by 3 bases and J by 6 bases, and 8 bases separated the two germline ends. This CDR3 is built from 12 residues. The CDR3 region is CASSFGSHGYTF. In nucleotides, the CDR3 is TGTGCCAGCAGTTTCGGGTCCCATGGCTACACCTTC.

This clonotype came up many times. The rearrangement links TRBV12-3 or TRBV12-4 to TRBJ2-3; D is unclear. This CDR3 region has 17 residues. Trimming left V 2 bases short and J 2 bases short, with 17 bases between. In DNA form, the CDR3 reads TGTGCCAGCAGTTTAAGCATTGGTGCAGAAGACACAGATACGCAGTATTTT. This gives the protein CASSLSIGAEDTDTQYF.

This clonotype appeared a few times. The V and J genes are TRBV19 and TRBJ2-4; D is perhaps TRBD1 or TRBD2 (5 bases each). Per germline, CDR1 LNHDA and CDR2 SQIVND (reference sequence). The CDR3 has 15 residues. With 6 bases removed from V and 2 bases from J, the gap between germline ends came to 14 bases. In DNA form, the CDR3 reads TGTGCCAGTAGCCAGGGAGTCCCTTCCAAAAACATTCAGTACTTC. Protein: CASSQGVPSKNIQYF.

V and J are TRBV18 and TRBJ2-6, with D possibly TRBD1 on 5 matching bases. Trimming stripped 3 bases from V and 0 bases from J, with 12 bases between. The CDR3 consists of 17 residues. Germline CDR1 and CDR2: KGHSH and LQKENI. The CDR3 reads CASSPGRQSSGANVLTF. DNA of the CDR3: TGTGCCAGCTCACCTGGTAGACAGAGCTCTGGGGCCAACGTCCTGACTTTC.

At least ten counts were recorded for this clonotype. V gene TRBV7-6 combines with J gene TRBJ1-1; D might be TRBD1 (5 bases). CDR1 is SGHVS and CDR2 is FNYEAQ in the germline V gene. The CDR3 contains 14 residues. The ends were cut back, 5 bases at V and 1 base at J, with 11 bases in the middle. CDR3 protein: CASSPRQSNTEAFF. As DNA, the CDR3 is TGTGCCAGCAGCCCCCGACAGTCGAACACTGAAGCTTTCTTT.

This clonotype has just a few counts. The chain recombines TRBV6-2 or TRBV6-3 with TRBJ1-6; TRBD1 aligns across 10 bases. CDR1 and CDR2 from the germline V gene are MNHEY and SVGEGT. V lost 7 bases, J lost 8 bases, and 5 bases stayed unmatched. The CDR3 covers 14 residues. CDR3 sequence reads: CASKIGTGDSPLHF. The CDR3 nucleotides read TGTGCCAGCAAGATAGGGACAGGGGATTCACCCCTCCACTTT.

The J gene is TRBJ1-1, the V gene TRBV18; D is uncertain. V was trimmed by 4 bases and J by 1 base, leaving 13 bases between them. The CDR3 loop spans 15 amino acids. CDR1 KGHSH and CDR2 LQKENI come from the germline V gene. CDR3 DNA: TGTGCCAGCTCACTCCCTGGACTTTGGAACACTGAAGCTTTCTTT. This gives the protein CASSLPGLWNTEAFF. Full variable domain (rest looked up from reference TRBV18 and TRBJ1-1): NAGVMQNPRHLVRRRGQEARLRCSPMKGHSHVYWYRQLPEEGLKFMVYLQKENIIDESGMPKERFSAEFPKEGPSILRIQQVVRGDSAAYFCASSLPGLWNTEAFFGQGTRLTVV.

This clonotype was counted ten times or more. This chain connects TRBV7-6 to TRBJ2-1, with a possible D match to TRBD2 (7 bases). V was trimmed by 2 bases and J by 8 bases, leaving 16 bases between them. Germline CDR1 is SGHVS and CDR2 is FNYEAQ. This CDR3 spans 15 amino acids. This CDR3 reads CASSLTWGGLDEQFF. The CDR3 DNA reads as TGTGCCAGCAGCTTAACCTGGGGGGGCCTGGATGAGCAGTTCTTC.

This clonotype was seen ten or more times. The chain joins TRBV27 to TRBJ1-1, with D tentatively TRBD1 (6 bases). V lost 6 bases and J 4 bases, leaving 12 bases between the germline ends. CDR3 length: 13 residues. CDR1 and CDR2 (germline): MNHEY, SMNVEV (reference sequence). The CDR3 here is CASSLGQSTEAFF. For the CDR3, the DNA is TGTGCCAGCAGCTTAGGACAGTCCACTGAAGCTTTCTTT.

The chain combines TRBV6-2 or TRBV6-3 with TRBJ2-7; 8 bases fit TRBD2. The CDR3 consists of 18 residues. CDR1 MNHEY and CDR2 SVGEGT come from the germline V gene. J lost 4 bases, V lost 0 bases, and 14 bases had no gene match. The CDR3 DNA reads as TGTGCCAGCAGTTACTCGCTACACCTTGCCGGGGGGGAGTACGAGCAGTACGTC. Protein: CASSYSLHLAGGEYEQYV.

The rearrangement links TRBV6-8 to TRBJ2-1, with D hard to call. Germline CDR1 MNHGY, CDR2 SAAAGT. CDR3 length equals 16 residues. V lost 2 bases and J 0 bases, leaving 11 bases between the germline ends. In DNA form, the CDR3 reads TGTGCCAGCAGTTACGGCCACCTGAGCTCCTACAATGAGCAGTTCTTC. Encoded protein: CASSYGHLSSYNEQFF.

A word on this clonotype: One end of the junction is discordant with germline, which a read error may explain. The V gene is TRBV12-3 or TRBV12-4, the J gene TRBJ1-1; D gene unclear. The CDR3 loop spans 15 amino acids. The CDR3 is CAGSLQGHLNTEAFF. The CDR3 coding sequence is TGTGCCGGCAGTTTACAAGGGCACCTGAACACTGAAGCTTTCTTT.

The rearrangement joins TRBV15 to TRBJ2-7; no clear D gene. V was cut by 0 bases and J by 6 bases, with 15 bases left in between. The CDR3 loop spans 15 amino acids. Per germline, CDR1 LNHNV and CDR2 YYDKDF (reference sequence). CDR3 nucleotide sequence: TGTGCCACCAGCAGAGACCGAGCGTGGGGTAGCGAGCAGTACGTC. It yields the protein CATSRDRAWGSEQYV.

CDR3 residues: CSARDLSDTNTGELFF. In nucleotides, the CDR3 is TGCAGTGCTAGAGATCTCTCGGACACGAACACCGGGGAGCTGTTTTTT. The rearrangement joins TRBV20-1 to TRBJ2-2, with D possibly TRBD1 on 5 matching bases. Per the germline V gene, CDR1 is DFQATT and CDR2 is SNEGSKA (reference sequence). The length of the CDR3 is 16 residues. Between the trimmed V and J ends, which lost 0 bases and 0 bases, there was a span of 11 bases.

This clonotype came up a few times. CDR3: CASSEEFPRINQPQHF. The CDR3 coding sequence is TGTGCCAGCAGTGAAGAGTTCCCACGCATCAATCAGCCCCAGCATTTT. This sequence joins TRBV2 and TRBJ1-5; unclear D gene. V shed 1 base and J shed 3 bases, with 13 bases lying between them. The CDR3 is 16 residues long. Per the germline V gene, CDR1 is SNHLY and CDR2 is FYNNEI.

This clonotype turned up a few times. CDR3 sequence reads: CASSSLDYPGYTF. For the CDR3, the DNA is TGTGCCAGCAGCTCCCTTGACTATCCTGGCTACACCTTC. The chain employs TRBV7-9 and TRBJ1-2, with no clear D. V lost 4 bases and J lost 7, with 13 bases in between. Germline CDR1 and CDR2: SEHNR and FQNEAQ (reference sequence). This CDR3 spans 13 amino acids.

This clonotype was recorded only once. The CDR3 is CASFRTWAFNNEQFF. For the CDR3, the DNA is TGTGCCAGCTTTAGGACATGGGCCTTCAACAATGAGCAGTTCTTC. The genes are TRBV28 and TRBJ2-1, with TRBD1 as a possible D gene (5 bases). CDR3 length: 15 residues. Per germline, CDR1 MDHEN and CDR2 SYDVKM. The germline V and J ends were trimmed by 8 bases and 5 bases, with 19 bases remaining between them.

This chain uses TRBV15 with TRBJ1-1; D is perhaps TRBD1 (6 bases). V was shortened by 3 bases and J by 3 bases, with 11 bases between the two germline ends. The CDR3 extends over 14 amino acids. Germline CDR1 is LNHNV and CDR2 is YYDKDF (reference sequence). CDR3: CATSSYRTDTEAFF. In DNA, the CDR3 is TGTGCCACCAGCAGTTATCGGACAGACACTGAAGCTTTCTTT.

This clonotype was found a few times. The V call is TRBV2, the J call TRBJ1-2; D is possibly TRBD1 (5 bases). Germline lookup yields CDR1 SNHLY and CDR2 FYNNEI. The CDR3 is 12 residues long. V was trimmed by 8 bases and J by 8 bases, leaving 15 bases between them. The CDR3 loop reads CASPNSGRGYTF. DNA of the CDR3: TGTGCCAGCCCCAACTCAGGGCGAGGCTACACCTTC.

This clonotype has a count of ten or more. This chain uses TRBV7-6 with TRBJ2-3, with D perhaps TRBD2 (6 bases). Trimming took 1 base from V and 0 from J, leaving 8 bases between them. This CDR3 spans 15 amino acids. Germline-derived CDR1 and CDR2 are SGHVS and FNYEAQ. The chain's CDR3 is CASSLVADSTDTQYF. The CDR3 bases are TGTGCCAGCAGCTTAGTAGCGGATAGCACAGATACGCAGTATTTT.

The chain links TRBV6-1 to TRBJ2-7; the D is unclear. V lost 1 base, J lost 2 bases, and 6 bases lay in between. CDR3 length equals 13 residues. Germline V lookup: CDR1 MNHNS, CDR2 SASEGT. In DNA form, the CDR3 reads TGTGCCAGCAGTGAAGGGGCCACCTACGAGCAGTACTTC. Its protein product is CASSEGATYEQYF.